The 9 T cell receptor beta chains below come from one sample, sequenced in a study of CD8+ T cells in alopecia areata. Sequencing used cDNA as its template, made by extracting RNA and reverse transcribing it. Assay: immunoSEQ multiplex PCR; the TCRdb copy retains only in-frame clones and omits some. This table holds 100,000 to 150,000 clones, around 58% found once. Noted treatment: oral pan-JAK inhibitor, 5-10 mg twice daily. Source: CD8+ T cells sorted from blood, taken at week 4, from a patient treated with tofacitinib. The origin of the receptors is a human donor with alopecia areata.

This clone was found a few times. The rearrangement uses TRBV7-9 and TRBJ2-1; D might be TRBD1 (6 bases). Germline V gene data show CDR1 as SEHNR and CDR2 as FQNEAQ (reference sequence). The CDR3 consists of 15 residues. Between the trimmed V and J ends, which lost 5 bases and 8 bases, there was a span of 19 bases. In DNA, the CDR3 is TGTGCCAGCAGCACCGGGACACTGCCGGTCCATGAGCAGTTCTTC. Its protein product is CASSTGTLPVHEQFF.

This chain connects TRBV4-2 to TRBJ2-2; D is unclear. Germline CDR1 and CDR2: LGHNA and YNFKEQ. V lost 0 bases and J 5 bases, leaving 16 bases between the germline ends. This CDR3 region has 17 residues. This CDR3 is CASSQDLGGPGTGELFF. The CDR3 bases are TGTGCCAGCAGCCAAGATCTAGGTGGACCCGGGACCGGGGAGCTGTTTTTT.

V is TRBV15 and J is TRBJ1-2; 8 bases map to TRBD1. Germline lookup yields CDR1 LNHNV and CDR2 YYDKDF (reference sequence). The CDR3 is made up of 14 amino acids. J was trimmed by 4 bases and V by 5 bases; bases with no gene match: 6. Written as DNA, the CDR3 is TGTGCCACCAGCCGCGAGGGACAGGTCTATGGCTACACCTTC. Protein product: CATSREGQVYGYTF. The whole variable domain, filled in from reference TRBV15 and TRBJ1-2, reads DAMVIQNPRYQVTQFGKPVTLSCSQTLNHNVMYWYQQKSSQAPKLLFHYYDKDFNNEADTPDNFQSRRPNTSFCFLDIRSPGLGDTAMYLCATSREGQVYGYTFGSGTRLTVV.

Turning to this clone: A junction boundary mismatches the germline segment, possibly from a read error. This chain connects TRBV7-7 to TRBJ2-5; D perhaps matches TRBD1 (5 bases). The CDR3 extends over 15 amino acids. Germline CDR1 is SSHAT and CDR2 is FNYEAQ (reference sequence). The CDR3 spells CASSLEARASETQYF. DNA of the CDR3: TGTGCTAGCAGCTTAGAGGCCAGGGCATCGGAGACCCAGTACTTC.

The chain is built from TRBV30 and TRBJ1-1; a weak D match, TRBD1 (5 bases). Germline assignment: CDR1 GTSNPN and CDR2 SVGIG (reference sequence). The CDR3 loop spans 11 amino acids. Trimming shortened V by 2 bases and J by 8 bases, and 9 bases separated the two germline ends. The CDR3 nucleotides read TGTGCCTGGAGTAGGGGAGGCGAAGCTTTCTTT. This translates into CAWSRGGEAFF.

This chain uses TRBV7-9 with TRBJ2-5; TRBD2 agrees at 12 bases. Germline trimming cut 5 bases from V and 3 bases from J; bases unmatched to any gene: 4. CDR3 length: 15 residues. CDR1 and CDR2 from the germline V gene are SEHNR and FQNEAQ (reference sequence). The CDR3 region is CASSTLAGGEETQYF. DNA for the CDR3: TGTGCCAGCAGCACACTAGCGGGGGGCGAAGAGACCCAGTACTTC.

The rearrangement links TRBV5-6 to TRBJ2-5, with D perhaps TRBD2 (5 bases). V lost 2 bases and J lost 4, with 9 bases in between. Germline CDR1 reads SGHDT; CDR2 reads YYEEEE. This CDR3 has 13 residues. This CDR3 is CASSFLEGETQYF. DNA of the CDR3: TGTGCCAGCAGCTTTCTAGAGGGAGAGACCCAGTACTTC.

J is TRBJ2-7 and V is TRBV30; D gene unclear. V dropped 1 base and J dropped 4 bases, with 2 bases sitting between them. CDR3 length: 10 amino acids. CDR1 GTSNPN and CDR2 SVGIG come from the germline V gene (reference sequence). The CDR3 loop reads CAWSDYEQYF. In nucleotides, the CDR3 is TGTGCCTGGAGTGATTACGAGCAGTACTTC. The variable domain in full, with the rest retrieved from reference TRBV30 and TRBJ2-7, is SQTIHQWPATLVQPVGSPLSLECTVEGTSNPNLYWYRQAAGRGLQLLFYSVGIGQISSEVPQNLSASRPQDRQFILSSKKLLLSDSGFYLCAWSDYEQYFGPGTRLTVT.

This clone was seen more than once but under ten times. The rearrangement links TRBV23-1 to TRBJ1-5; unclear D gene. TRBV23-1 is classed as an ORF, of uncertain function. V lost 6 bases and J 5 bases, leaving 20 bases between the germline ends. This CDR3 comprises 16 residues. The CDR3 nucleotides read TGCGCCAGCAGCCCGACAAGCCCGGGGTCCGATCAGCCCCAGCATTTT. It specifies CASSPTSPGSDQPQHF.